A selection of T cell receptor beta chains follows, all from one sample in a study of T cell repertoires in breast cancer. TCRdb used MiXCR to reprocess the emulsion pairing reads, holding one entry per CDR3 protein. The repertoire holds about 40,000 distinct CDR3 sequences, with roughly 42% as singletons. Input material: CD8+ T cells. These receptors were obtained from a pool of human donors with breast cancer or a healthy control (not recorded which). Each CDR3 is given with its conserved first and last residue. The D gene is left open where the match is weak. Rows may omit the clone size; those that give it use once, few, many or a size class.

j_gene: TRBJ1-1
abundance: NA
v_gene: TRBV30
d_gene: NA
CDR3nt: TGTGCCTGGACCCCACCGGGACAAGTGAACACTGAAGCTTTCTTT
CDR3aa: CAWTPPGQVNTEAFF

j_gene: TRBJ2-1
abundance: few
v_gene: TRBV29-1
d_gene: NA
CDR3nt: TGCAGCGTTGACAGGGTGAATGAGCAGTTCTTC
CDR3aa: CSVDRVNEQFF

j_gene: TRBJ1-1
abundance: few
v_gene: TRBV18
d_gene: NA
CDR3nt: TGTGCCAGCTCTCGAACGGCTAACACTGAGGCTTTCTTT
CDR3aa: CASSRTANTEAFF

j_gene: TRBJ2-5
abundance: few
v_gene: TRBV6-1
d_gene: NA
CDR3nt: TGTGCCAGCAGAGAGCGGAACCAAGAGACCCAGTACTTC
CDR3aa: CASRERNQETQYF

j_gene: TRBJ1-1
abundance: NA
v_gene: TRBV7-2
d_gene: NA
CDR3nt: TGTGCCAGCAGCTTTCACCCCGAAACTATGAACACTGAAGCTTTCTTT
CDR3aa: CASSFHPETMNTEAFF

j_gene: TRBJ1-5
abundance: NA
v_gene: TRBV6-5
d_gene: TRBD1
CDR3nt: TGTGCCAGCAGTTACATTGCAGGGGGGCACTATAGCAATCAGCCCCAGCATTTT
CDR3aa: CASSYIAGGHYSNQPQHF

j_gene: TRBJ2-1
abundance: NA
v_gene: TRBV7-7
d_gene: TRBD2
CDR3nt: TGTGCCAGCAGCCCCTGGGAGGGCCGATTAAATGAGCAGTTCTTC
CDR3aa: CASSPWEGRLNEQFF

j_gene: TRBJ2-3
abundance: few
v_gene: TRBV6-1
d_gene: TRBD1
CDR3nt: TGTGCCAGCCCCGATTACAGGGGGCGCTTAACAGATACGCAGTATTTT
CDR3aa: CASPDYRGRLTDTQYF

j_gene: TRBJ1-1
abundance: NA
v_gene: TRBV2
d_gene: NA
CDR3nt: TGTGCCAGCAGCCTATCGGAGGGGAACACTGAAGCTTTCTTT
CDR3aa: CASSLSEGNTEAFF

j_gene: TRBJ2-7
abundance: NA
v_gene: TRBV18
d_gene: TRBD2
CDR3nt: TGTGCCAGCTCAAAAAGTAGCGGGGAGTGGGAGCAGTACTTC
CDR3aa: CASSKSSGEWEQYF

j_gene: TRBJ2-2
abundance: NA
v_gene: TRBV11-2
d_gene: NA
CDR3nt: TGTGCCAGCAGCTCCTTCAGGGGGGTTAACGGGGAGCTGTTTTTT
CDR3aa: CASSSFRGVNGELFF

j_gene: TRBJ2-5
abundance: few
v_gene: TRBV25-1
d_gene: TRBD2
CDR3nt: TGTGCCAGCAGGCCCACTAGCGGGGGGGCTTGGGAGACCCAGTACTTC
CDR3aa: CASRPTSGGAWETQYF

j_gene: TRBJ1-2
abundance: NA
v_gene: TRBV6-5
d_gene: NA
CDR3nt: TGTGCCAGCAGAGGAGACAGCTATGGCTACACCTTC
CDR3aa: CASRGDSYGYTF

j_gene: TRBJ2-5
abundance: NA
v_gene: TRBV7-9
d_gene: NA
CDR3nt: TGTGCCAGCAGCTTAGGGATCTCCGGAGAGACCCAGTACTTC
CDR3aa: CASSLGISGETQYF

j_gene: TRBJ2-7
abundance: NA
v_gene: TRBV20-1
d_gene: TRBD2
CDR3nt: TGCAGTGCTAGTTCCAGCGGGGGGGCCTTCTACGAGCAGTACTTC
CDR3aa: CSASSSGGAFYEQYF

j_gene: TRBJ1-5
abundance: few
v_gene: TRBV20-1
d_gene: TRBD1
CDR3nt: TGCAGTGCGCCCGGACAGGACAATCAGCCCCAGCATTTT
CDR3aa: CSAPGQDNQPQHF

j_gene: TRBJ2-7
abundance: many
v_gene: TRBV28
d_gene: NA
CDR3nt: TGTGCCAGCAGTTTGAGCTCCTACGAGCAGTACTTC
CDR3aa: CASSLSSYEQYF

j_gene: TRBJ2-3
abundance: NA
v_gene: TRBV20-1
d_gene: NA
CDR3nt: TGCAGTGCTAGAGAGCAGGGACGGGGTACAGATACGCAGTATTTT
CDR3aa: CSAREQGRGTDTQYF

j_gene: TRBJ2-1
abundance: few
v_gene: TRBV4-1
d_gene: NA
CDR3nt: TGCGCCAGCAGCCAAGTAGACAGGAATGAGCAGTTCTTC
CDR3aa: CASSQVDRNEQFF

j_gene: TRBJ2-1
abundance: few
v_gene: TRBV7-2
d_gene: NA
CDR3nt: TGTGCCACTCTAGAGGGGGTTTTAGACGATGAGCAGTTCTTC
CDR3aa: CATLEGVLDDEQFF

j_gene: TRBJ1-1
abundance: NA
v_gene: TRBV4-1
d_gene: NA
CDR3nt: TGCGCCAGCAGCCTCACCTGGGGGGGGGGATACACTGAAGCTTTCTTT
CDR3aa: CASSLTWGGGYTEAFF

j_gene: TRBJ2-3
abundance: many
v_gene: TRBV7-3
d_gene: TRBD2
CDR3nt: TGTGCCAGCAGCTTATACGGTCCTAGCGGCAGCACAGATACGCAGTATTTT
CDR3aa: CASSLYGPSGSTDTQYF